Below, one TCR beta chain is given with its context. This sample stems from a study of blood T cell repertoires in COVID-19. The CDR3 spans 17 residues. CDR1 is MNHEY and CDR2 is SVGEGT in the germline V gene. The V and J ends lost 4 bases and 2 bases, in that order; junction bases with no gene match: 6. Profiled with immunoSEQ multiplex PCR; TCRdb holds only in-frame clones, not every one. Among approximately 37,000 clones listed, around nine tenths were seen once. The chain uses TRBV6-2 or TRBV6-3 and TRBJ1-5; 12 positions agree with TRBD1. This sequence originates from a man aged 45-65 years with active COVID-19. Material for sequencing was peripheral blood. The CDR3 protein is CASSSPGQGAGNQPQHF. Here the CDR3 DNA reads TGTGCCAGCAGTTCTCCGGGACAGGGGGCGGGCAATCAGCCCCAGCATTTT.